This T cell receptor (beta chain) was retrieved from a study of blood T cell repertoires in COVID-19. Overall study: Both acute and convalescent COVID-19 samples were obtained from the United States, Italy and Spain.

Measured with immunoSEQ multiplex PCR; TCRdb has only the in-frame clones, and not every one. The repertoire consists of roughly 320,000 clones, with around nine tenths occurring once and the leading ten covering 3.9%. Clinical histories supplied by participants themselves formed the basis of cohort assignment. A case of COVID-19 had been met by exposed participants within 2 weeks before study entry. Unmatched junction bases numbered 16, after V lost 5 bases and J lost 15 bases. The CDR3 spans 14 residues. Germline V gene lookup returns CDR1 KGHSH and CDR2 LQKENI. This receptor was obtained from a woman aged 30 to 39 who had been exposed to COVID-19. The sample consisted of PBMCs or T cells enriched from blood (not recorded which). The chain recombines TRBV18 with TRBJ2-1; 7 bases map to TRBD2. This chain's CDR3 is CASSKDTTSRVGFF. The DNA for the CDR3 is TGTGCCAGCTCAAAGGACACGACTAGCCGGGTGGGGTTCTTC.